This TCR beta chain stems from a study of blood T cells in healthy people across ages. The wider study: The capture of about one barcoded beta molecule per two T cells was achieved by template switching.

A sample-barcoded 5' primer and a J-beta primer mix were used in a second PCR of about 7 to 11 cycles. Each CDR3 protein gets one entry after TCRdb re-called the 5' RACE reads with MiXCR. This repertoire shows about 1 million distinct CDR3 sequences, more than 40% found once; its top ten account for 18%. The CDR3 contains 21 residues. J gave up 4 bases and V 6 bases, and 27 bases lay outside the gene matches. The V and J genes are TRBV12-3 or TRBV12-4 and TRBJ2-1; TRBD2 agrees at 7 bases. This sequence was found in a woman aged 55 to 70 in good health. The sequenced sample was blood. CDR3 sequence: CASRPPLGGSSPLTGYNEQFF. The CDR3 coding sequence is TGTGCCAGCAGACCTCCTTTAGGCGGGAGCTCCCCTCTAACCGGGTACAATGAGCAGTTCTTC.